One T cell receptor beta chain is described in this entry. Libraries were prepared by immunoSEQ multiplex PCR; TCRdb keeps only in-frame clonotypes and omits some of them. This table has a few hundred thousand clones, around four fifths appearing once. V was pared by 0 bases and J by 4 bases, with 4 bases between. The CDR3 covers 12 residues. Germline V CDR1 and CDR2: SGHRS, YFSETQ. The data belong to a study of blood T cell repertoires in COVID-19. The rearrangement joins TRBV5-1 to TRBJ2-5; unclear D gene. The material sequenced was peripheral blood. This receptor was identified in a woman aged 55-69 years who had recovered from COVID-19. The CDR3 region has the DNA TGCGCCAGCAGCTTGGGCAGAGAGACCCAGTACTTC. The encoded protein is CASSLGRETQYF.